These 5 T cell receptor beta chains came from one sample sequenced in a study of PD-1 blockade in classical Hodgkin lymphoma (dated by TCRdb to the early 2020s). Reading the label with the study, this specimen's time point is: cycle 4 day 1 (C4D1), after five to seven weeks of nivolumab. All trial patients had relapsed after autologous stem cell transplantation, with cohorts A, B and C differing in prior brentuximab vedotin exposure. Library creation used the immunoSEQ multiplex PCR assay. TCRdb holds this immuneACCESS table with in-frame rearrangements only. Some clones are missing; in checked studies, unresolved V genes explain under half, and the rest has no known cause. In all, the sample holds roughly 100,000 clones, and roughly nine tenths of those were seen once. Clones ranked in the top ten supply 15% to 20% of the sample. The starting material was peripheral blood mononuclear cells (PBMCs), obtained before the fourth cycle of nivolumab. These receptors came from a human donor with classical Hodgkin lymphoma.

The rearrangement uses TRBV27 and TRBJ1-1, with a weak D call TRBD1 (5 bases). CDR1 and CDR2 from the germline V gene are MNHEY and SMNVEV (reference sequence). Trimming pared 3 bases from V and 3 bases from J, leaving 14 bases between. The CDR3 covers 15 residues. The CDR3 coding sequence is TGTGCCAGCAGTTTCTCGGGACCCTCGTACACTGAAGCTTTCTTT. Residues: CASSFSGPSYTEAFF.

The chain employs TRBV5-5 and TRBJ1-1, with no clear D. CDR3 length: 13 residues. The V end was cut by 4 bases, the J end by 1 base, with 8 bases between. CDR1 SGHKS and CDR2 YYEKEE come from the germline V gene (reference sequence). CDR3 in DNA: TGTGCCAGCAGCCTTGGATCGAACACTGAAGCTTTCTTT. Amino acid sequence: CASSLGSNTEAFF.

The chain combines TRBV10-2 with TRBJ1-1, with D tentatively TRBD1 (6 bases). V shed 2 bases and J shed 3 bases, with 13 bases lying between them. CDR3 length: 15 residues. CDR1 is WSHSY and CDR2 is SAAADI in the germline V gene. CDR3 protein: CASSEVVDSHTEAFF. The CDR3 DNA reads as TGCGCCAGCAGTGAGGTCGTGGACAGCCACACTGAAGCTTTCTTT.

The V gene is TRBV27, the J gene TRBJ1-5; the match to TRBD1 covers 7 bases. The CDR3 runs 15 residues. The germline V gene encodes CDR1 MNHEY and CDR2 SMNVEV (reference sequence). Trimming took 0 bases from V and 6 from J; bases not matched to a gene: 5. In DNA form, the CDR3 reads TGTGCCAGCAGTTTATCGACAGGGACCCTTCAGCCCCAGCATTTT. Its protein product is CASSLSTGTLQPQHF.

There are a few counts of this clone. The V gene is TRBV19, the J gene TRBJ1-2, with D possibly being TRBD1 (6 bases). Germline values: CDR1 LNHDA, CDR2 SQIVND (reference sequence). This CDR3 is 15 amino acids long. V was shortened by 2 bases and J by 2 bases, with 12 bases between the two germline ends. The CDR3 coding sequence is TGTGCCAGTAGTATACGAAGGGGGATGAACTATGGCTACACCTTC. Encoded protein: CASSIRRGMNYGYTF.